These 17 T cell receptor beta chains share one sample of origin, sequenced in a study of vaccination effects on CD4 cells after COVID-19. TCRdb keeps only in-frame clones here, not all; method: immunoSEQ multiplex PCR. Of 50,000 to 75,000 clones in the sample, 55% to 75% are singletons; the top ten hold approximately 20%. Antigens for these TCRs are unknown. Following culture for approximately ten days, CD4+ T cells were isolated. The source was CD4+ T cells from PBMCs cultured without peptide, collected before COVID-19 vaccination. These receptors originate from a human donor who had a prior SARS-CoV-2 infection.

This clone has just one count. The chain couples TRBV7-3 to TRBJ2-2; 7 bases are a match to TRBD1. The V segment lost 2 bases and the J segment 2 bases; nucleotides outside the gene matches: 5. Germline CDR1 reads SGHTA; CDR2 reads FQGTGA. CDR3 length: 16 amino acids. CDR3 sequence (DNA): TGTGCCAGCAGCTTACAGGGGGTGGCTAACACCGGGGAGCTGTTTTTT. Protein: CASSLQGVANTGELFF. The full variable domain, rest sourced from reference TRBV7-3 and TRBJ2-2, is GAGVSQTPSNKVTEKGKYVELRCDPISGHTALYWYRQSLGQGPEFLIYFQGTGAADDSGLPNDRFFAVRPEGSVSTLKIQRTERGDSAVYLCASSLQGVANTGELFFGEGSRLTVL.

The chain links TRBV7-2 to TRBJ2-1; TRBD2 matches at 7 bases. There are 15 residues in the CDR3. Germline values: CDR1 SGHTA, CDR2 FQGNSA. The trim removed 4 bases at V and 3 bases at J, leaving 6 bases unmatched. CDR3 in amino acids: CASSSSSGVYNEQFF. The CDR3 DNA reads TGTGCCAGCAGCTCCTCAAGCGGGGTCTACAATGAGCAGTTCTTC.

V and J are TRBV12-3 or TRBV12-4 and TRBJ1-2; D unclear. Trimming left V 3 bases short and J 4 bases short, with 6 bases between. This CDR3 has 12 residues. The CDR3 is CASSFWGYGYTF. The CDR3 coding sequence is TGTGCCAGCAGTTTCTGGGGCTATGGCTACACCTTC.

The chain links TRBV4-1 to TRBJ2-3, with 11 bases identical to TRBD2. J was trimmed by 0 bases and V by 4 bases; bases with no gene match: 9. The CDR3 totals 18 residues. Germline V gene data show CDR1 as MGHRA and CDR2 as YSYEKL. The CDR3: CASSPEPGLAASTDTQYF. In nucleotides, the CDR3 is TGCGCCAGCAGCCCGGAACCGGGACTAGCGGCTAGCACAGATACGCAGTATTTT.

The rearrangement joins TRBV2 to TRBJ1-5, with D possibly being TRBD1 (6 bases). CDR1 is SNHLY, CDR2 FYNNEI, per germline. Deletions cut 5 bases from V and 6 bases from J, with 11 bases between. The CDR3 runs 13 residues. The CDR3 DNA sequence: TGTGCCAGCAGTAATACAGGGACTCAGCCCCAGCATTTT. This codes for CASSNTGTQPQHF.

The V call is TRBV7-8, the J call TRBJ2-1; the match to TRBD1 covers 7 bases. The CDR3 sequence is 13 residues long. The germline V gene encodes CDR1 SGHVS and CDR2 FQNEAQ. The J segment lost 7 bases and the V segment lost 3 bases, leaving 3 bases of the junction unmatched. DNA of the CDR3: TGTGCCAGCAGCTTGGACAGGTTGAATGAGCAGTTCTTC. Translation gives CASSLDRLNEQFF.

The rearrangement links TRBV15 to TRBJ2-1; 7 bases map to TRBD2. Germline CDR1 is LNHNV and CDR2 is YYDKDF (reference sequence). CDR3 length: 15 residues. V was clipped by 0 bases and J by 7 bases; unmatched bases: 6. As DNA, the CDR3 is TGTGCCACCAGCAGAGATCGGGATAGCGGGAATGAGCAGTTCTTC. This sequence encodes CATSRDRDSGNEQFF.

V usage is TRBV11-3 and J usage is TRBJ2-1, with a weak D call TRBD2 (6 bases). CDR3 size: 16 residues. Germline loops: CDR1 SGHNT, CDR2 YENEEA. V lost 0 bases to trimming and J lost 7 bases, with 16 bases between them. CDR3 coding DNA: TGTGCCAGCAGCTTAGATTACCCGGGAGAGCCGAATGAGCAGTTCTTC. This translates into CASSLDYPGEPNEQFF. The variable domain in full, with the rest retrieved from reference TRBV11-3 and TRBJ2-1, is EAGVVQSPRYKIIEKKQPVAFWCNPISGHNTLYWYLQNLGQGPELLIRYENEEAVDDSQLPKDRFSAERLKGVDSTLKIQPAELGDSAVYLCASSLDYPGEPNEQFFGPGTRLTVL.

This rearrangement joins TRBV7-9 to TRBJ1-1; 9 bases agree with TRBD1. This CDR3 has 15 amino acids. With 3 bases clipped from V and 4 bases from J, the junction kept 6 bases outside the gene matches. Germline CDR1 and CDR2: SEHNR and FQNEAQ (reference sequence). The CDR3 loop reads CASSFGDRVPTEAFF. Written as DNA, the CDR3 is TGTGCCAGCAGCTTTGGGGACAGGGTCCCCACTGAAGCTTTCTTT.

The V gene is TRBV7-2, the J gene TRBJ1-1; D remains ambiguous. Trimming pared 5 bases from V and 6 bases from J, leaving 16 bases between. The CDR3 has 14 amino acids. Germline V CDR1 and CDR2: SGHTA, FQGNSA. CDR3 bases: TGTGCCAGCAGCCCCCGGCTGGGCTCCCCTGAAGCTTTCTTT. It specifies CASSPRLGSPEAFF.

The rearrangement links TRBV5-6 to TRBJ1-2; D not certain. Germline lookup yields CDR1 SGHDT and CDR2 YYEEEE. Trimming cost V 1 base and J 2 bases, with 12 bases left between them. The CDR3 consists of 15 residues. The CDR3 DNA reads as TGTGCCAGCAGCTTGCTGGAGGCGGGGAACTATGGCTACACCTTC. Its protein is CASSLLEAGNYGYTF.

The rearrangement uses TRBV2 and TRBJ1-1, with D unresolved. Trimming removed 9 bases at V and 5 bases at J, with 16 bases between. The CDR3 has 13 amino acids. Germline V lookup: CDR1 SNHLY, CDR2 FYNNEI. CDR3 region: CASSAVGLTEAFF. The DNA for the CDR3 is TGTGCCAGTTCGGCCGTGGGGTTGACTGAAGCTTTCTTT.

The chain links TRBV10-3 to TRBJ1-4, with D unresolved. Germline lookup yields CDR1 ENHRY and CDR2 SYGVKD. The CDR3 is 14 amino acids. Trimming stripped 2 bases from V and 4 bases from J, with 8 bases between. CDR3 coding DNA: TGTGCCATCAGTGAGGGCGGTTTTAATGAAAAACTGTTTTTT. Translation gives CAISEGGFNEKLFF.

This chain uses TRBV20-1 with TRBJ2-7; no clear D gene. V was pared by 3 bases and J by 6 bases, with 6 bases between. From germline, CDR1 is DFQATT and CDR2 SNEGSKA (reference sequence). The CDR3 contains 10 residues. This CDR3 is CSASRSEQYF. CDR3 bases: TGCAGTGCTAGTCGGTCCGAGCAGTACTTC.

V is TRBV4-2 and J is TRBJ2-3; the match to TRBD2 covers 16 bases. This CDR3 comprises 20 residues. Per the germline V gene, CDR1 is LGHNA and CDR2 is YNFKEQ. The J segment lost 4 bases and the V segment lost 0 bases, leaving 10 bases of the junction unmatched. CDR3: CASSQDPGGLAGGPSDTQYF. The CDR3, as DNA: TGTGCCAGCAGCCAAGATCCGGGGGGACTAGCGGGAGGGCCCTCAGATACGCAGTATTTT.

CDR3 bases: TGTGCCAGCAGCTCCCCCGTAGACACCGGGGAGCTGTTTTTT. It encodes CASSSPVDTGELFF. This chain uses TRBV7-3 with TRBJ2-2; D is uncertain. The CDR3 contains 14 residues. Germline V gene lookup returns CDR1 SGHTA and CDR2 FQGTGA. Trimming removed 4 bases from V and 3 bases from J, with 9 bases in between.

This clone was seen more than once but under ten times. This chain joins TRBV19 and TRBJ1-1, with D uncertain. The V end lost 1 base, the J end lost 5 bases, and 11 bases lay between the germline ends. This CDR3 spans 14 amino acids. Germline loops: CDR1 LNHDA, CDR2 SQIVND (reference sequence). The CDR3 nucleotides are TGTGCCAGTAGTATAGGTCCCGCCCCGACTGAAGCTTTCTTT. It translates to CASSIGPAPTEAFF. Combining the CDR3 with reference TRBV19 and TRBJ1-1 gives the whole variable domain DGGITQSPKYLFRKEGQNVTLSCEQNLNHDAMYWYRQDPGQGLRLIYYSQIVNDFQKGDIAEGYSVSREKKESFPLTVTSAQKNPTAFYLCASSIGPAPTEAFFGQGTRLTVV.